This passage covers 3 T cell receptor beta chains from one sample sequenced in a study of blood T cell repertoires in COVID-19 (dated by TCRdb to 2020 to 2021). The method behind the library was the immunoSEQ multiplex PCR assay. Drawn from immuneACCESS, this table holds only the in-frame rearrangements with V and J called that TCRdb kept. Clones are partly lost; checked studies trace under half to an unresolved V gene and leave the rest unexplained. The sample table shows roughly 360,000 clones, and over 75% are seen once. The ten largest clones take up 0.97% of the sample. Sequenced sample: PBMCs or T cells enriched from blood (not recorded which). The receptors originated from a woman aged 30 to 39 with acute COVID-19.

This rearrangement joins TRBV5-1 to TRBJ1-2; 12 bases are a match to TRBD1. With V trimmed by 4 bases and J by 8 bases, 6 bases remained unmatched. The CDR3 totals 14 residues. Germline V gene data show CDR1 as SGHRS and CDR2 as YFSETQ. CDR3 residues: CASSVGTGGAGYTF. DNA for the CDR3: TGCGCCAGCAGCGTTGGGACAGGGGGCGCGGGCTACACCTTC.

The CDR3 here is CASSTREGGYNEQFF. CDR3 DNA: TGTGCCAGCTCCACCAGGGAGGGAGGGTACAATGAGCAGTTCTTC. The V gene is TRBV27, the J gene TRBJ2-1; TRBD2 matches at 7 bases. Germline CDR1 reads MNHEY; CDR2 reads SMNVEV (reference sequence). This CDR3 is built from 15 residues. The junction had 11 bases not matched to a gene; V was cut back by 8 bases and J by 4 bases.

This clone was counted a few times. The CDR3 here is CATSRDPLGGNEKLFF. The CDR3 DNA reads TGTGCCACCAGCAGAGATCCGTTGGGGGGGAATGAAAAACTGTTTTTT. The chain employs TRBV15 and TRBJ1-4; a weak D match, TRBD1 (5 bases). V lost 0 bases, J lost 5 bases, and 13 bases lay in between. Germline CDR1 is LNHNV and CDR2 is YYDKDF (reference sequence). The CDR3 runs to 16 residues. The entire variable domain, with the rest obtained from reference TRBV15 and TRBJ1-4, is as follows: DAMVIQNPRYQVTQFGKPVTLSCSQTLNHNVMYWYQQKSSQAPKLLFHYYDKDFNNEADTPDNFQSRRPNTSFCFLDIRSPGLGDTAMYLCATSRDPLGGNEKLFFGSGTQLSVL.